The following is a T cell receptor (beta chain) sequence with its context. These data originate in a study of radiotherapy plus CTLA-4 blockade in lung cancer. Overall study context: Objective response was observed in roughly 17% of patients, and disease control in approximately 33%.

V was clipped by 5 bases and J by 4 bases, with 14 bases between them. The CDR3 has 14 residues. The germline CDR1 and CDR2 sequences are MNHNS and SASEGT. Clones were sequenced by immunoSEQ multiplex PCR, and TCRdb holds only the in-frame ones, with some missing. The data contain 95,000 to 150,000 clones, approximately 90% of them singletons. Sequencing was performed on peripheral blood, taken from a patient treated with radiotherapy plus ipilimumab. This TCR derives from a human donor with non-small cell lung cancer that progressed on radiotherapy plus ipilimumab. The chain uses TRBV6-1 and TRBJ1-1, with unresolved D. The chain's CDR3 is CASSYSVALTEAFF. DNA for the CDR3: TGTGCCAGCAGTTATTCAGTTGCTCTCACTGAAGCTTTCTTT.